These T cell receptor beta chains were read from a single sample in a study of radiotherapy plus CTLA-4 blockade in lung cancer. The method was immunoSEQ multiplex PCR; TCRdb's version includes in-frame clones alone and lacks a portion of them. The sample records fewer than 70,000 clones, 70% to 80% being singletons. The specimen was peripheral blood, collected from a patient treated with radiotherapy plus ipilimumab. The receptor source for this set is a human donor with non-small cell lung cancer who had a complete response to radiotherapy plus ipilimumab. The CDR3 runs from the conserved cysteine through the conserved F or W. Each record gives: D gene, clone size, V gene, J gene, CDR3 DNA, CDR3 protein. The D gene is left open where the match is weak. Some rows have no size entry. The others give once, few or many, or a class for an expanded clone.

d_gene: TRBD1; abundance: few; v_gene: TRBV5-1; j_gene: TRBJ1-4; CDR3nt: TGCGCCAGCAGCTTAGATTGGGGACAGCCTAATGAAAAACTGTTTTTT; CDR3aa: CASSLDWGQPNEKLFF
d_gene: .; abundance: few; v_gene: TRBV27; j_gene: TRBJ1-4; CDR3nt: TGTGCCAGCAGCCGAGAGGCAACTAATGAAAAACTGTTTTTT; CDR3aa: CASSREATNEKLFF
d_gene: TRBD1; abundance: .; v_gene: TRBV6-4; j_gene: TRBJ1-1; CDR3nt: TGTGCCAGCAGGGCGGGGGACAGGGTGAGCACTGAAGCTTTCTTT; CDR3aa: CASRAGDRVSTEAFF
d_gene: .; abundance: .; v_gene: TRBV27; j_gene: TRBJ2-5; CDR3nt: TGTGCCAGCAGTTTAAGCGGTGGGGCCCAGTACTTC; CDR3aa: CASSLSGGAQYF
d_gene: .; abundance: .; v_gene: TRBV29-1; j_gene: TRBJ2-2; CDR3nt: TGCAGTGGGGGACACTACACCGGGGAGCTGTTTTTT; CDR3aa: CSGGHYTGELFF
d_gene: .; abundance: .; v_gene: TRBV19; j_gene: TRBJ2-3; CDR3nt: TGTGCCAGTAGTTACCGGGACGGTGAAGATACGCAGTATTTT; CDR3aa: CASSYRDGEDTQYF
d_gene: TRBD1; abundance: .; v_gene: TRBV14; j_gene: TRBJ1-1; CDR3nt: TGTGCCAGCAGCCCCACCCCGGGACAGGGGGCAAGGGGACTTTGGGACACTGAAGCTTTCTTT; CDR3aa: CASSPTPGQGARGLWDTEAFF
d_gene: .; abundance: many; v_gene: TRBV18; j_gene: TRBJ1-6; CDR3nt: TGTGCCAGCTCACCAAGTGGGCAGAATAATTCACCCCTCCACTTT; CDR3aa: CASSPSGQNNSPLHF
d_gene: .; abundance: .; v_gene: TRBV4-3; j_gene: TRBJ2-1; CDR3nt: TGCGCCAGCAGCCAAGTAAGGCTAGGCATGCCCCCCTACAATGAGCAGTTCTTC; CDR3aa: CASSQVRLGMPPYNEQFF
d_gene: TRBD2; abundance: .; v_gene: TRBV5-1; j_gene: TRBJ2-1; CDR3nt: TGCGCCAGCAGCTTGGGACTACTGGCGGGGGGGCAATTGGATGAGCAGTTCTTC; CDR3aa: CASSLGLLAGGQLDEQFF
d_gene: .; abundance: .; v_gene: TRBV6-5; j_gene: TRBJ1-2; CDR3nt: TGTGCCAGCACCACCAGGCGGACCACTAACTATGGCTACACCTTC; CDR3aa: CASTTRRTTNYGYTF
d_gene: .; abundance: once; v_gene: TRBV7-2; j_gene: TRBJ1-2; CDR3nt: TGTGCCAGCAGCCCTCCGGGAAGGAACTATGGCTACACCTTC; CDR3aa: CASSPPGRNYGYTF
d_gene: TRBD1; abundance: once; v_gene: TRBV2; j_gene: TRBJ2-2; CDR3nt: TGTGCCAGCAGGCGGACAGGACGAAGGCCCGGGGAGCTGTTTTTT; CDR3aa: CASRRTGRRPGELFF
d_gene: TRBD1; abundance: .; v_gene: TRBV29-1; j_gene: TRBJ2-2; CDR3nt: TGCAGCGTTGGGTCCGGGACAGTAAACACCGGGGAGCTGTTTTTT; CDR3aa: CSVGSGTVNTGELFF
d_gene: TRBD1; abundance: .; v_gene: TRBV5-1; j_gene: TRBJ1-3; CDR3nt: TGCGCCAGCAGCACCCAGGGGGCTGAAGGAAACACCATATATTTT; CDR3aa: CASSTQGAEGNTIYF
d_gene: TRBD2; abundance: .; v_gene: TRBV18; j_gene: TRBJ2-5; CDR3nt: TGTGCCAGCTCACCTAGGACTAGCGGGAGAGGACAAGGGACCCAGTACTTC; CDR3aa: CASSPRTSGRGQGTQYF
d_gene: .; abundance: once; v_gene: TRBV4-3; j_gene: TRBJ1-3; CDR3nt: TGCGCCAGCAGCCAAGATATCATGGGGTATTCTGGAAACACCATATATTTT; CDR3aa: CASSQDIMGYSGNTIYF
d_gene: .; abundance: few; v_gene: TRBV5-5; j_gene: TRBJ2-7; CDR3nt: TGTGCCAGCAGCTTGGCGGGGGTGACCTACGAGCAGTACTTC; CDR3aa: CASSLAGVTYEQYF
d_gene: TRBD1; abundance: .; v_gene: TRBV30; j_gene: TRBJ1-2; CDR3nt: TGTGCCTGGTCAAACAGGGGATATGGCTACACCTTC; CDR3aa: CAWSNRGYGYTF
d_gene: TRBD1; abundance: once; v_gene: TRBV5-1; j_gene: TRBJ2-1; CDR3nt: TGCGCCAGCAGCTTGATCGGGACAGGGATGGATGAGCAGTTCTTC; CDR3aa: CASSLIGTGMDEQFF
d_gene: TRBD1; abundance: .; v_gene: TRBV6-1; j_gene: TRBJ1-4; CDR3nt: TGTGCCAGCAGTGGTACAGGGGGCATCGGAGAAAAACTGTTTTTT; CDR3aa: CASSGTGGIGEKLFF
d_gene: .; abundance: .; v_gene: TRBV11-3; j_gene: TRBJ2-5; CDR3nt: TGTGCCAGCGATGAAGGTCCGCCCCAAGAGACCCAGTACTTC; CDR3aa: CASDEGPPQETQYF
d_gene: .; abundance: few; v_gene: TRBV5-6; j_gene: TRBJ1-2; CDR3nt: TGTGCCAGCAGCCCCAATTTAATGGACAGCTATGGCTACACCTTC; CDR3aa: CASSPNLMDSYGYTF
d_gene: TRBD1; abundance: .; v_gene: TRBV6-1; j_gene: TRBJ1-4; CDR3nt: TGTGCCAGCAGTGGGGCACGGGACAGAACAGATGAAAAACTGTTTTTT; CDR3aa: CASSGARDRTDEKLFF
d_gene: .; abundance: .; v_gene: TRBV2; j_gene: TRBJ2-3; CDR3nt: TGTGCCAGCAGTGAAGAGGAGCGAGATACGCAGTATTTT; CDR3aa: CASSEEERDTQYF
d_gene: .; abundance: .; v_gene: TRBV5-8; j_gene: TRBJ1-1; CDR3nt: TGTGCCAGCAGCCAAATATCCGGTATAGTGAACACTGAAGCTTTCTTT; CDR3aa: CASSQISGIVNTEAFF
d_gene: TRBD1; abundance: .; v_gene: TRBV7-2; j_gene: TRBJ1-1; CDR3nt: TGTGCCAGCAGCCCTCGGACAGGGGGCCTCACTGAAGCTTTCTTT; CDR3aa: CASSPRTGGLTEAFF
d_gene: .; abundance: once; v_gene: TRBV29-1; j_gene: TRBJ2-3; CDR3nt: TGCAGCGTCCGACCCCGAGATACGCAGTATTTT; CDR3aa: CSVRPRDTQYF
d_gene: TRBD1; abundance: .; v_gene: TRBV11-3; j_gene: TRBJ1-2; CDR3nt: TGTGCCAGCAGCTCATCGACAGGGGGATCTGGCTACACCTTC; CDR3aa: CASSSSTGGSGYTF
d_gene: TRBD2; abundance: .; v_gene: TRBV7-2; j_gene: TRBJ2-3; CDR3nt: TGTGCCAGCAGTTCCCGGGGGGGAATAGCAGATACGCAGTATTTT; CDR3aa: CASSSRGGIADTQYF
d_gene: .; abundance: .; v_gene: TRBV2; j_gene: TRBJ2-5; CDR3nt: TGTGCCAGCAGTTTTAAGGAGACCCAGTACTTC; CDR3aa: CASSFKETQYF
d_gene: .; abundance: .; v_gene: TRBV12-5; j_gene: TRBJ2-2; CDR3nt: TGTGCTAGTGGGAAAATGAACACCGGGGAGCTGTTTTTT; CDR3aa: CASGKMNTGELFF
d_gene: .; abundance: .; v_gene: TRBV29-1; j_gene: TRBJ2-1; CDR3nt: TGCAGCGTTGGCTCAGGGTTATACAATGAGCAGTTCTTC; CDR3aa: CSVGSGLYNEQFF
d_gene: .; abundance: .; v_gene: TRBV7-2; j_gene: TRBJ1-5; CDR3nt: TGTGCCAGCAGCTTAATGGGGGCGAGCGGTGGACAGCCCCAGCATTTT; CDR3aa: CASSLMGASGGQPQHF
d_gene: TRBD1; abundance: .; v_gene: TRBV12-5; j_gene: TRBJ1-1; CDR3nt: TGTGCTAGTGGTTTGGAGGGGGCGTCTGAAGCTTTCTTT; CDR3aa: CASGLEGASEAFF
d_gene: .; abundance: .; v_gene: TRBV6-5; j_gene: TRBJ2-7; CDR3nt: TGTGCCAGCAGTTTACAGGAGACCTACGAGCAGTACTTC; CDR3aa: CASSLQETYEQYF
d_gene: TRBD1; abundance: .; v_gene: TRBV27; j_gene: TRBJ1-2; CDR3nt: TGTGCCAGCAGTTATTTAGATGACAGGGACCACTATGGCTACACCTTC; CDR3aa: CASSYLDDRDHYGYTF
d_gene: TRBD2; abundance: few; v_gene: TRBV5-1; j_gene: TRBJ2-2; CDR3nt: TGCGCCAGCAGCAAAGGGATTCTAGCGGGGTTAAACACCGGGGAGCTGTTTTTT; CDR3aa: CASSKGILAGLNTGELFF
d_gene: TRBD1; abundance: .; v_gene: TRBV2; j_gene: TRBJ1-2; CDR3nt: TGTGCCAGCACCCCAGGGGGTAACTATGGCTACACCTTC; CDR3aa: CASTPGGNYGYTF
d_gene: TRBD1; abundance: .; v_gene: TRBV11-3; j_gene: TRBJ2-2; CDR3nt: TGTGCCAGCAGCTTAGCAGGATACAGGGGAAGTACCGGGGAGCTGTTTTTT; CDR3aa: CASSLAGYRGSTGELFF
d_gene: .; abundance: .; v_gene: TRBV27; j_gene: TRBJ2-2; CDR3nt: TGTGCCAGCTCCTCAGGGGCCACCTCAGTGGGCGGGGAGCTGTTTTTT; CDR3aa: CASSSGATSVGGELFF
d_gene: TRBD1; abundance: once; v_gene: TRBV30; j_gene: TRBJ1-3; CDR3nt: TGTGCCTGGAGTCCGACAGGGGTCTCTGGAAACACCATATATTTT; CDR3aa: CAWSPTGVSGNTIYF
d_gene: TRBD2; abundance: .; v_gene: TRBV30; j_gene: TRBJ2-2; CDR3nt: TGTGCCTGGAGTCCCTCGGGACTAGCGGGAGACGGGGAGCTGTTTTTT; CDR3aa: CAWSPSGLAGDGELFF
d_gene: TRBD1; abundance: .; v_gene: TRBV18; j_gene: TRBJ1-5; CDR3nt: TGTGCCAGCTCCCGTACACAGGGGGGAGGCAATCAGCCCCAGCATTTT; CDR3aa: CASSRTQGGGNQPQHF
d_gene: TRBD2; abundance: .; v_gene: TRBV13; j_gene: TRBJ2-3; CDR3nt: TGTGCCAGCAGCTTACTAGCGGGAGATACGCAGTATTTT; CDR3aa: CASSLLAGDTQYF
d_gene: TRBD2; abundance: .; v_gene: TRBV10-3; j_gene: TRBJ2-2; CDR3nt: TGTGCCATCAGTGAGACTAGCGGGAGAATCGGGGAGCTGTTTTTT; CDR3aa: CAISETSGRIGELFF
d_gene: .; abundance: .; v_gene: TRBV5-1; j_gene: TRBJ2-1; CDR3nt: TGCGCCAGCAGGTTTTTAGCTAGTAGCTCCTACAATGAGCAGTTCTTC; CDR3aa: CASRFLASSSYNEQFF
d_gene: .; abundance: .; v_gene: TRBV5-4; j_gene: TRBJ2-1; CDR3nt: TGTGCCAGCAGCCCTCGGGTCAACAATGAGCAGTTCTTC; CDR3aa: CASSPRVNNEQFF
d_gene: .; abundance: .; v_gene: TRBV7-8; j_gene: TRBJ2-5; CDR3nt: TGTGCCAGCAGCACGCGATTGACAGGGAGGGAGACCCAGTACTTC; CDR3aa: CASSTRLTGRETQYF
d_gene: TRBD1; abundance: .; v_gene: TRBV10-3; j_gene: TRBJ1-1; CDR3nt: TGTGCCATCAGCGGACAGGGGAACACTGAAGCTTTCTTT; CDR3aa: CAISGQGNTEAFF
d_gene: .; abundance: .; v_gene: TRBV18; j_gene: TRBJ1-3; CDR3nt: TGTGCCAGCTCACCGATCGACAGCCGGAACACCATATATTTT; CDR3aa: CASSPIDSRNTIYF
d_gene: .; abundance: .; v_gene: TRBV5-6; j_gene: TRBJ1-4; CDR3nt: TGTGCCAGCAGCTTGGGGCGGGCAACTAATGAAAAACTGTTTTTT; CDR3aa: CASSLGRATNEKLFF
d_gene: .; abundance: .; v_gene: TRBV7-2; j_gene: TRBJ2-3; CDR3nt: TGTGCCAGCAGCTGGGGGGTCAGGGGGTACACAGATACGCAGTATTTT; CDR3aa: CASSWGVRGYTDTQYF
d_gene: .; abundance: .; v_gene: TRBV6-5; j_gene: TRBJ1-2; CDR3nt: TGTGCCAGCAGTTTCCGGAACAGGGAGGGCTACACCTTC; CDR3aa: CASSFRNREGYTF
d_gene: .; abundance: .; v_gene: TRBV28; j_gene: TRBJ2-5; CDR3nt: TGTGCCAGCAGCCCCCAAGTCGGGGAGACCCAGTACTTC; CDR3aa: CASSPQVGETQYF
d_gene: .; abundance: few; v_gene: TRBV18; j_gene: TRBJ1-6; CDR3nt: TGTGCCAGCTCACCACAGGGCACGAATTCACCCCTCCACTTT; CDR3aa: CASSPQGTNSPLHF
d_gene: TRBD2; abundance: few; v_gene: TRBV6-5; j_gene: TRBJ2-7; CDR3nt: TGTGCCAGCAGATCGGGACTAGCCTCCCGCGAGCAGTACTTC; CDR3aa: CASRSGLASREQYF
d_gene: TRBD1; abundance: few; v_gene: TRBV7-9; j_gene: TRBJ1-4; CDR3nt: TGTGCCAGCAGCCCCCGACAGGGGACAACTAATGAAAAACTGTTTTTT; CDR3aa: CASSPRQGTTNEKLFF